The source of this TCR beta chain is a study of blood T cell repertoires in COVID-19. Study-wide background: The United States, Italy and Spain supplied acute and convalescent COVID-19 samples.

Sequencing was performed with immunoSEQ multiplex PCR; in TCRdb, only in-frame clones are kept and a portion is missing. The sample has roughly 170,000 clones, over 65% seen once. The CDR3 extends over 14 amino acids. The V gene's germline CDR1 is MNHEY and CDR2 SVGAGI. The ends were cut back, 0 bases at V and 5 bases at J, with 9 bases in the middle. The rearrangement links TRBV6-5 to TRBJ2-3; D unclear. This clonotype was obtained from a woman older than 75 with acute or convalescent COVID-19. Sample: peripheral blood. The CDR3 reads CASSYSRLGDTQYF. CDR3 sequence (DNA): TGTGCCAGCAGTTACTCGAGGTTAGGAGATACGCAGTATTTT.